The present T cell receptor (beta chain) was sequenced within a study of shared clonotypes between healthy human individuals. Study-wide background: Per-donor plates numbered three CD4 naive, three CD4 memory, two CD8 naive and one CD8 memory. The study's findings and limits: A limitation of the genetic and exposure-history diversity represented arose from few donors. Only blood samples were collected, and tissue repertoires likely differ. Clonotypes which were not shared had lower generation probabilities than clonotypes that all four donors shared.

The CDR3 spans 14 residues. Germline V gene lookup returns CDR1 SGHNT and CDR2 YYREEE (reference sequence). V shed 1 base and J shed 3 bases, with 8 bases lying between them. This table comes from immunoSEQ multiplex PCR, and its TCRdb copy is limited to in-frame clones, with some not included. The data contain about a million clones, 60% to 85% of them singletons. A note on this clone: The antigen remains undetermined.

The material sequenced was memory CD4+ T cells from PBMCs. Described subset: CD45RA-negative fraction. This clonotype was obtained from a man between 18 and 35 years old in good health. Some clones in this sample may be carry-over from other donors' samples. The rearrangement links TRBV5-4 to TRBJ2-1, with D unclear. The CDR3 nucleotides are TGTGCCAGCAGCTTGACTGTTCTCTACAATGAGCAGTTCTTC. This codes for CASSLTVLYNEQFF. Looking up the rest from reference TRBV5-4 and TRBJ2-1 gives the full variable domain: ETGVTQSPTHLIKTRGQQVTLRCSSQSGHNTVSWYQQALGQGPQFIFQYYREEENGRGNFPPRFSGLQFPNYSSELNVNALELDDSALYLCASSLTVLYNEQFFGPGTRLTVL.